This TCR beta chain was documented in a study of lung T cells in sarcoidosis with Löfgren's syndrome. About the study: Sarcoidosis features CD4+ T cell accumulation in bronchoalveolar lavage fluid. General observations from the study: Multiple Löfgren's syndrome patients reportedly shared TRAV12-1 and TRBV2 CDR3 motifs. These T cells possibly recognize a putative, unidentified sarcoidosis-associated antigen.

The CDR3 loop spans 18 amino acids. The germline CDR1 and CDR2 sequences are MNHNY and SVGAGI (reference sequence). The junction had 8 bases not matched to a gene; V was cut back by 0 bases and J by 5 bases. TCRdb analysed the reads with MiXCR anew, one entry per CDR3 protein. The sample has 20,000 or so distinct CDR3 sequences; less than 25% are singletons. By sample fraction, this clonotype is medium-sized. Its antigen is currently unknown. The chain joins TRBV6-6 to TRBJ2-2, with 11 nucleotides matching TRBD2. The TCR originated in a human donor with sarcoidosis (Löfgren's syndrome or another form), or a control subject (not recorded which). Specimen: CD4+ T cells from PBMCs. Written as DNA, the CDR3 is TGTGCCAGCAGTTACTCGCTAGCGGGGGGTTCAGGGACCGGGGAGCTGTTTTTT. Translated, it gives CASSYSLAGGSGTGELFF.